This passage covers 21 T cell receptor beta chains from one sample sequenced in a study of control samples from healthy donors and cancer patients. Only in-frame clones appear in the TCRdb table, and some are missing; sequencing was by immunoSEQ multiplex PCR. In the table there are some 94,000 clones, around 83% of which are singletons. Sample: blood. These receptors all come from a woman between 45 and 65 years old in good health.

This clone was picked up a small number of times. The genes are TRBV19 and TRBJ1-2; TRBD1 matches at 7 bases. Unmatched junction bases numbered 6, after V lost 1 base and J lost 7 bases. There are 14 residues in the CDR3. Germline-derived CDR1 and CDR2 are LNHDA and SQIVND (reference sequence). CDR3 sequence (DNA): TGTGCCAGTAGTATAGGACAGGGAGAAATTGGCTACACCTTC. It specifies CASSIGQGEIGYTF. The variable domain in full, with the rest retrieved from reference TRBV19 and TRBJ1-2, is DGGITQSPKYLFRKEGQNVTLSCEQNLNHDAMYWYRQDPGQGLRLIYYSQIVNDFQKGDIAEGYSVSREKKESFPLTVTSAQKNPTAFYLCASSIGQGEIGYTFGSGTRLTVV.

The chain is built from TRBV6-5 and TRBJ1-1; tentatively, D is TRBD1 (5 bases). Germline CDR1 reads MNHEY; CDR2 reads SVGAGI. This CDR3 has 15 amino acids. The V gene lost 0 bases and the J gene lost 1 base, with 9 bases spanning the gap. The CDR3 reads CASSYSGRENTEAFF. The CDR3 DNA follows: TGTGCCAGCAGTTACTCGGGCAGGGAGAACACTGAAGCTTTCTTT.

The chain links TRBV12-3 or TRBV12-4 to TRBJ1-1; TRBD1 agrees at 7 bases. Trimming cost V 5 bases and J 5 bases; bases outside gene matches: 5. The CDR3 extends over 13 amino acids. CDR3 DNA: TGTGCCAGCAGTAGGACAGGCGGGACTGAAGCTTTCTTT. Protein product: CASSRTGGTEAFF.

CDR3 nucleotides: TGTGCCAGCTCACCAAGCGGCGGGATGAACACCGGGGAGCTGTTTTTT. It specifies CASSPSGGMNTGELFF. This chain connects TRBV18 to TRBJ2-2; TRBD2 might be the D (6 bases). Germline-derived CDR1 and CDR2 are KGHSH and LQKENI. The CDR3 totals 16 residues. V was shortened by 2 bases and J by 1 base, with 11 bases between the two germline ends.

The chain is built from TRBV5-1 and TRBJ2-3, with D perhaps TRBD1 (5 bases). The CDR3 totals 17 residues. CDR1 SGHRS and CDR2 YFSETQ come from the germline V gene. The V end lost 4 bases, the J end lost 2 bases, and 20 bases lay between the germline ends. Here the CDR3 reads CASSLRQPATTTDTQYF. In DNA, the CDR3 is TGCGCCAGCAGCCTGAGACAGCCGGCAACAACCACAGATACGCAGTATTTT.

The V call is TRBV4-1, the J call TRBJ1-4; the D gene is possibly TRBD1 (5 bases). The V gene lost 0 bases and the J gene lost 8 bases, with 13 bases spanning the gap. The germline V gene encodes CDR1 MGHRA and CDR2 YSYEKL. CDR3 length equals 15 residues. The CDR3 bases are TGCGCCAGCAGCCAAGATTGGGGGGAGAGAGAAAAACTGTTTTTT. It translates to CASSQDWGEREKLFF.

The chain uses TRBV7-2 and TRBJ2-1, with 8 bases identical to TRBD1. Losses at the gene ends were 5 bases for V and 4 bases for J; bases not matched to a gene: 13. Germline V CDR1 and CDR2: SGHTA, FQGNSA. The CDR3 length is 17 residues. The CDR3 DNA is TGTGCCAGCAGCCCAGGAGGGGCAGGGGGCGGGTACAATGAGCAGTTCTTC. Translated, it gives CASSPGGAGGGYNEQFF. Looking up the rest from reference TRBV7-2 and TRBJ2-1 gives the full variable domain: GAGVSQSPSNKVTEKGKDVELRCDPISGHTALYWYRQSLGQGLEFLIYFQGNSAPDKSGLPSDRFSAERTGGSVSTLTIQRTQQEDSAVYLCASSPGGAGGGYNEQFFGPGTRLTVL.

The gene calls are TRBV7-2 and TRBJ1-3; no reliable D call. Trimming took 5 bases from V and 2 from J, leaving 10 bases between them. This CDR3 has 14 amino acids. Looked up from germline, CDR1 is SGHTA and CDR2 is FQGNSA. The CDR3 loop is CASSPLAAGNTIYF. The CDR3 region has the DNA TGTGCCAGCAGCCCGCTAGCTGCTGGAAACACCATATATTTT.

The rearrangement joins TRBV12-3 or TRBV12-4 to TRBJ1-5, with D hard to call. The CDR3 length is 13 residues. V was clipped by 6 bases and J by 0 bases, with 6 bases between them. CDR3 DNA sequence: TGTGCCAGCAGGGTGGATAGCAATCAGCCCCAGCATTTT. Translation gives CASRVDSNQPQHF.

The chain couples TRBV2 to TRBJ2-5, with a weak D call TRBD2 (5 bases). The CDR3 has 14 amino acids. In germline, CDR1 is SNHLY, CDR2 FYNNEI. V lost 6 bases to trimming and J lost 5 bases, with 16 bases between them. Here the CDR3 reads CASSGGRAQETQYF. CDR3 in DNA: TGTGCCAGCAGCGGAGGACGGGCGCAGGAGACCCAGTACTTC.

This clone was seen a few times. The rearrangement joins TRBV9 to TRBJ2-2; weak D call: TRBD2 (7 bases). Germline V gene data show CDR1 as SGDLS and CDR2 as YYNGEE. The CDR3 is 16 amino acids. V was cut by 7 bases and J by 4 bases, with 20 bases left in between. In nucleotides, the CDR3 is TGTGCCAGCCATTCCGGGGGGCCTGGGGGCACCGGGGAGCTGTTTTTT. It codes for CASHSGGPGGTGELFF. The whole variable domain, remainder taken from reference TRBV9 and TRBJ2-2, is DSGVTQTPKHLITATGQRVTLRCSPRSGDLSVYWYQQSLDQGLQFLIQYYNGEERAKGNILERFSAQQFPDLHSELNLSSLELGDSALYFCASHSGGPGGTGELFFGEGSRLTVL.

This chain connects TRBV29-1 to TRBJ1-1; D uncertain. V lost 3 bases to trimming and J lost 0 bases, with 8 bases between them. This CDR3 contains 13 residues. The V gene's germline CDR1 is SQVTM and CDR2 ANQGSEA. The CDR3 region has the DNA TGCAGCGTTGAGGGGATCCTGAACACTGAAGCTTTCTTT. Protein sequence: CSVEGILNTEAFF. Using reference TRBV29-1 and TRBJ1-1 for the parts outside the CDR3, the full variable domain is SAVISQKPSRDICQRGTSLTIQCQVDSQVTMMFWYRQQPGQSLTLIATANQGSEATYESGFVIDKFPISRPNLTFSTLTVSNMSPEDSSIYLCSVEGILNTEAFFGQGTRLTVV.

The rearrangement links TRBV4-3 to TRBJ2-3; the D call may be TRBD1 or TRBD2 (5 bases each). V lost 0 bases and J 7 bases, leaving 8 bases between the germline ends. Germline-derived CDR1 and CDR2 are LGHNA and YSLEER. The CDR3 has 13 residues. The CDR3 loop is CASSQDGTYTQYF. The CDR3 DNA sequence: TGCGCCAGCAGCCAAGACGGGACCTATACGCAGTATTTT.

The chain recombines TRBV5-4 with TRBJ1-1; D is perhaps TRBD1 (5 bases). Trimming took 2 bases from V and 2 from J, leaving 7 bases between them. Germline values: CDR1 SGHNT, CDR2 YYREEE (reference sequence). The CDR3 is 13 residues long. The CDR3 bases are TGTGCCAGCAGCTTAGACAGAAACACTGAAGCTTTCTTT. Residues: CASSLDRNTEAFF.

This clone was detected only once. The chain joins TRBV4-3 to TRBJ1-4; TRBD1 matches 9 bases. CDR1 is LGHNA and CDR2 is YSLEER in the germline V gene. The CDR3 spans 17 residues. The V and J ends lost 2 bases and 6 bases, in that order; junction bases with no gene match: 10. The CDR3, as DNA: TGCGCCAGCAGCCAAACCCGACAGGGGGTTTTTCATGAAAAACTGTTTTTT. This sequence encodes CASSQTRQGVFHEKLFF.

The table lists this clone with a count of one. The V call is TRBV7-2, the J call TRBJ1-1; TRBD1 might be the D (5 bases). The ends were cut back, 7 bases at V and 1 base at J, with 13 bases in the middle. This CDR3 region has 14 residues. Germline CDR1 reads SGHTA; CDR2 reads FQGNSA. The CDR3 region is CASTPSRGNTEAFF. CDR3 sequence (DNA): TGTGCCAGCACCCCATCTAGGGGGAACACTGAAGCTTTCTTT.

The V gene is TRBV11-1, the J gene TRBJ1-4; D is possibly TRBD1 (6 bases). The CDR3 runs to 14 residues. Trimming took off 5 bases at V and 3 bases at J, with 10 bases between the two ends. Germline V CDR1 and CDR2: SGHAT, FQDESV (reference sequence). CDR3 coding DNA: TGTGCCAGCAGCACGGACAGATCTAATGAAAAACTGTTTTTT. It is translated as CASSTDRSNEKLFF. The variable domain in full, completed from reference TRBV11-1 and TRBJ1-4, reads EAEVAQSPRYKITEKSQAVAFWCDPISGHATLYWYRQILGQGPELLVQFQDESVVDDSQLPKDRFSAERLKGVDSTLKIQPAELGDSAMYLCASSTDRSNEKLFFGSGTQLSVL.

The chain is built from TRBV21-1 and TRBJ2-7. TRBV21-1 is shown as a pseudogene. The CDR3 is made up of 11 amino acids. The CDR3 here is CASSKRDEQYF. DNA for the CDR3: TGTGCCAGCAGCAAAAGGGACGAGCAGTACTTC.

CDR3 residues: CASSPRDRAHEQYF. CDR3 in DNA: TGCGCCAGCAGCCCCCGGGACAGGGCCCACGAGCAGTACTTC. The chain combines TRBV4-3 with TRBJ2-7; 9 bases are a match to TRBD1. The CDR3 covers 14 residues. Unmatched junction bases numbered 6, after V lost 4 bases and J lost 5 bases. Per germline, CDR1 LGHNA and CDR2 YSLEER.

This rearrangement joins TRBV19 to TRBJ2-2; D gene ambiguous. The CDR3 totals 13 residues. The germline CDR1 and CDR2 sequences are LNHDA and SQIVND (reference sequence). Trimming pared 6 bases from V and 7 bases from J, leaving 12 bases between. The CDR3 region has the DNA TGTGCCAGTAGGCCAGATCGGATCGGGGAGCTGTTTTTT. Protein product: CASRPDRIGELFF.

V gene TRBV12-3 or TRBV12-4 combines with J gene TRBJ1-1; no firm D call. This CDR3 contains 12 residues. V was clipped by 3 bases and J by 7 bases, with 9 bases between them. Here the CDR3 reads CASSFSQLEAFF. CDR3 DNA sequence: TGTGCCAGCAGTTTCTCCCAGCTTGAAGCTTTCTTT.